This is a list of T cell receptor beta chains from one sample in a study of tumor-infiltrating lymphocytes in primary liver carcinoma. TCRdb used MiXCR to reprocess the multiplex PCR reads, holding one entry per CDR3 protein. The sample consists of 250,000 to 350,000 distinct CDR3 sequences, around three fifths of them appearing once. The sample comprised peripheral blood. Receptors originate from a woman aged 25 to 39 with primary liver carcinoma and hepatitis B virus infection. CDR3s include the opening cysteine and the closing phenylalanine or tryptophan. Each record gives: J gene, V gene, clone size, D gene, CDR3 DNA, CDR3 protein. The D gene is left open where the match is weak. Clone sizes are given selectively: once, few, many, or a class where the clone is expanded.

TRBJ2-3 TRBV25-1 few TRBD2 TGTGCCAGCATGGGGGGGGGAACGCAGTATTTT CASMGGGTQYF
TRBJ2-5 TRBV6-2/TRBV6-3 - - TGTGCCAGCAGTCCTCAGTACCAAGAGACCCTGTACTTC CASSPQYQETLYF
TRBJ1-3 TRBV11-2 - - TGTGCCGGCAGCCCGATCCCAAACACCATATATTTT CAGSPIPNTIYF
TRBJ2-3 TRBV12-3/TRBV12-4 - - TGTGCCAGCAGTTTAGCTAGCGGCTATCCGCAGTATTTT CASSLASGYPQYF
TRBJ2-3 TRBV11-2 once - TGTGCCAGCAACGGTCGACGAGATGGTACAGATACGCAGTATTTT CASNGRRDGTDTQYF
TRBJ1-6 TRBV11-2 - - TGTGCCAGCAGCGACTCGCGAAGGGTCAGTTCACCCCTCCGCTTT CASSDSRRVSSPLRF
TRBJ2-5 TRBV7-9 - - TGTGCCAGCAGCTTAGGGACAGGAGGGGTCCAGGAGACCCAGTACTTC CASSLGTGGVQETQYF
TRBJ2-1 TRBV5-4 few TRBD2 TGTGCCAGCAGTTCGGGACTAGCGGGAAGGTTGGAGCAGTTCTTC CASSSGLAGRLEQFF
TRBJ1-6 TRBV12-3/TRBV12-4 few - TGTGTCAGCAGTTTACAGGGTCCCCTTGGTAATTCACCCCTCCACTTT CVSSLQGPLGNSPLHF
TRBJ1-1 TRBV6-5 - - TGTGCCAGCAGCCTGGGTGGGAAGGACGGGAGTTATGAAGCTTTCTTT CASSLGGKDGSYEAFF
TRBJ2-7 TRBV13 - TRBD2 TGTGCCAGCAGCTTAGTTGCTAGCGGGAGGGCCCCCTACGAGCAGTACTTC CASSLVASGRAPYEQYF
TRBJ2-7 TRBV6-1 - TRBD2 TGTGCCAGCAGTGATCGGCTAGCGGGAGCAGCCCTCGAGCAGTACTTC CASSDRLAGAALEQYF
TRBJ2-1 TRBV28 - - TGTGCCAGCAGCCGCGGGGTCTCTGAGCAGTTCTTC CASSRGVSEQFF
TRBJ2-4 TRBV11-3 many TRBD2 TGTGCCAGCAGCTTCACCGGGACTAGCGGGATTGGGAAAAACATTCAGTACTTC CASSFTGTSGIGKNIQYF
TRBJ2-5 TRBV12-3/TRBV12-4 few TRBD2 TGTGCCAGCACCCTAGGACTAGCGGGAGTAGAGACCCAGTACTTC CASTLGLAGVETQYF
TRBJ2-1 TRBV6-5 few - TGTGCCAGCAGACTCGGACTTCAGGTTTACAATGAGCAGTTCTTC CASRLGLQVYNEQFF
TRBJ2-5 TRBV11-2 - TRBD1 TGTGCCAGCAGCACAAGAACAGGGGGCATGAAAGAGACCCAATACTTC CASSTRTGGMKETQYF
TRBJ1-2 TRBV6-5 - TRBD1 TGTGCCAGCAGCCGTCCGGGACAGGGTTCAGGGGGCTACATCTTC CASSRPGQGSGGYIF
TRBJ1-1 TRBV29-1 - - TGCAGCCGAGATACAGAGACTGACGCTTTCTTT CSRDTETDAFF
TRBJ2-1 TRBV5-5 - - TGTGCCAGCAGCTTGGTCCGCATAGGTTTCAGTAATGAGCAGTTCTTC CASSLVRIGFSNEQFF
TRBJ2-1 TRBV6-5 many - TGTGCCAGCAGAAGGGACCTGGCGGGGGAGCAGTTCTTC CASRRDLAGEQFF
TRBJ2-1 TRBV11-2 - - TGTGCCAGCAGCTTACGGGGGGACAGTTCCTACAATGAGCAGCTCTTC CASSLRGDSSYNEQLF
TRBJ2-3 TRBV11-1 - - TGTGCCGGCAGCTTATTTGGGGGTACAGATACGCAGTACTTT CAGSLFGGTDTQYF
TRBJ1-1 TRBV11-3 - - TGTGCCAATAGCCCCGAGATCTCCACTGAAGTTTTCTTT CANSPEISTEVFF
TRBJ2-3 TRBV11-2 - - TGTGCCAGCAGCTTAGACCTAGGGGGAGTCGTTACAAATACGCAGTATTTT CASSLDLGGVVTNTQYF
TRBJ1-3 TRBV11-3 few - TGTGCTAGCAGTTCACACCCTGGAAACACCATATATTTT CASSSHPGNTIYF
TRBJ2-1 TRBV5-5 - TRBD2 TGTGCCAGCAGCTTGACTAGCGGGAACTTCTACAATGAGCAGTTCTTC CASSLTSGNFYNEQFF
TRBJ1-1 TRBV11-2 many - TGTGCCAGCAGCTCCCAGGGCGCCGGGGCTGAAGCTTTCTTT CASSSQGAGAEAFF
TRBJ2-1 TRBV10-2 - - TGCTCCAGCAGCAGGGCAAAGAATGAGCAGCTCTTC CSSSRAKNEQLF
TRBJ2-5 TRBV11-2 - - TGTGTCAGCAGCATATATGGGCGGGAGACCCAGTACTTC CVSSIYGRETQYF
TRBJ2-3 TRBV11-3 many - TGTGCCAGTGAGGGGCCAAACACAGATACGCAGTATTTT CASEGPNTDTQYF
TRBJ2-1 TRBV29-1 - - TGCAGCGTTGAAGCGGTTCGAGGCGATGAGCAGTTCTTC CSVEAVRGDEQFF
TRBJ2-7 TRBV6-6 - - TGTGCCAGCAGGCAGGGGAAATACGAGCAGTACTTC CASRQGKYEQYF
TRBJ2-2 TRBV11-2 - - - CASSRMKTSGIDTGSCFF
TRBJ2-2 TRBV12-3/TRBV12-4 - TRBD2 TGTGCCAGCAGTTTTAGGGTGGGGGGAGGGCCCACCGGGGAGCTGTTATTT CASSFRVGGGPTGELLF
TRBJ2-3 TRBV29-1 many - TGCAGCGTGAAAGGACAGCACACAGATACGCAGTATTTT CSVKGQHTDTQYF
TRBJ2-3 TRBV5-4 once - TGTGCCGGCAGCCACAGCGGTCGGGGCACAGATACGCAGTATTTT CAGSHSGRGTDTQYF
TRBJ1-5 TRBV6-5 - - TGTGCCAGCAGCTCCTCGGCCCCCTCTTATCAGCCCCAGCATTTT CASSSSAPSYQPQHF
TRBJ2-5 TRBV5-4 - TRBD1 TGTGCCAGCAGTTCCGGGACAGGTCAAGGGACCCAGTACTTC CASSSGTGQGTQYF
TRBJ2-1 TRBV5-4 - - TGTGCCAGCAGCTATGGAGGGTCTTTTCAAACTGAGCAGTTCTTC CASSYGGSFQTEQFF
TRBJ2-1 TRBV11-1 - - TGTACCAGCAGCGGTGGGGTCCGGGTCTATATTCGTGAGCAGTTCTTC CTSSGGVRVYIREQFF
TRBJ2-5 TRBV30 - - TGTGCCTGGAGTGTACAGTGGGTAGAGACCCAGTACTTC CAWSVQWVETQYF
TRBJ2-1 TRBV11-2 - - TGTGCCAGCAGTTTACAATTTGCGGGAAATGAGCAGTTCTTC CASSLQFAGNEQFF
TRBJ2-2 TRBV29-1 - - TGCAGCGTAGAGGTAGACACCGGGGAGCTGTTTTTT CSVEVDTGELFF
TRBJ1-1 TRBV12-3/TRBV12-4 - - TGTGCCAGCAATTTAGCCAGCCCGGGGAACACTGAAGCTTTCTTT CASNLASPGNTEAFF
TRBJ2-7 TRBV11-2 - TRBD1 TGTGCCAGCAGCTACGACAGGGGGCCTTATGAGCAGCACTTC CASSYDRGPYEQHF